A selection of T cell receptor beta chains follows, all from one sample in a study of vaccination and CD4 T cells after COVID-19. Using its own MiXCR run on the PCR reads, TCRdb lists one record per CDR3 protein. Found here are over 20,000 distinct CDR3 sequences, roughly 45% of them singletons; the top ten hold 6% to 9%. These TCRs' antigens remain unknown. Sequencing was performed on CD4+ T cells from blood, cultured in vitro. The receptors come from a human donor who had recovered from COVID-19. The CDR3 runs from the conserved cysteine through the conserved F or W. The D gene is left open where the match is weak. Where a row states a size, it is once, few, many or the class of an expanded clone; other rows omit it.

J: TRBJ2-3; size: NA; D: TRBD1; V: TRBV15; CDR3: CATQQGYRTDTQYF; DNA: TGTGCCACCCAACAGGGGTATCGCACAGATACGCAGTATTTT
J: TRBJ2-7; size: NA; D: TRBD1; V: TRBV7-9; CDR3: CASSARSRGRYEQYF; DNA: TGTGCCAGCAGCGCCCGCTCGAGGGGGCGGTACGAGCAGTACTTC
J: TRBJ2-1; size: NA; D: NA; V: TRBV20-1; CDR3: CTPGAPGNEQFF; DNA: TGCACCCCGGGAGCTCCGGGCAATGAGCAGTTCTTC
J: TRBJ2-5; size: NA; D: TRBD2; V: TRBV12-3/TRBV12-4; CDR3: CASKAGGETQYF; DNA: TGTGCCAGCAAGGCCGGGGGGGAGACCCAGTACTTC
J: TRBJ1-4; size: NA; D: NA; V: TRBV7-9; CDR3: CASSLEQPKLFF; DNA: TGTGCCAGCAGCTTAGAGCAACCAAAACTGTTTTTT
J: TRBJ2-1; size: NA; D: TRBD2; V: TRBV20-1; CDR3: CSARGNLAGGAFNEQFF; DNA: TGCAGTGCTAGAGGGAATCTAGCGGGAGGGGCCTTCAATGAGCAGTTCTTC
J: TRBJ2-5; size: NA; D: NA; V: TRBV5-1; CDR3: CASSLRSGYRETQYF; DNA: TGCGCCAGCAGCTTGCGGTCAGGGTACCGGGAGACCCAGTACTTC
J: TRBJ1-1; size: NA; D: NA; V: TRBV25-1; CDR3: CASSEVPGDTEAFF; DNA: TGTGCCAGCAGTGAAGTCCCAGGGGACACTGAAGCTTTCTTT
J: TRBJ2-7; size: NA; D: TRBD1; V: TRBV2; CDR3: CASKRQGGRNEQYF; DNA: TGTGCCAGCAAGCGACAGGGGGGAAGGAACGAGCAGTACTTC
J: TRBJ1-5; size: NA; D: TRBD1; V: TRBV5-1; CDR3: CASSFGTGGNQPQHF; DNA: TGCGCCAGCAGCTTTGGGACAGGGGGGAATCAGCCCCAGCATTTT
J: TRBJ2-7; size: NA; D: TRBD2; V: TRBV6-1; CDR3: CASSPRLAGDYEQYF; DNA: TGTGCCAGCAGCCCTCGACTAGCGGGAGATTACGAGCAGTACTTC
J: TRBJ1-2; size: medium-sized; D: NA; V: TRBV20-1; CDR3: CSARGGSGRRPNYGYTF; DNA: TGCAGTGCTAGAGGCGGGTCCGGCCGGCGACCAAACTATGGCTACACCTTC
J: TRBJ1-5; size: few; D: NA; V: TRBV6-5; CDR3: CASSYVGDSNQPQHF; DNA: TGTGCCAGCAGTTACGTGGGGGACAGCAATCAGCCCCAGCATTTT
J: TRBJ2-5; size: NA; D: NA; V: TRBV7-2; CDR3: CASSLSLAAETQYF; DNA: TGTGCCAGCAGCTTATCCCTAGCCGCGGAGACCCAGTACTTC
J: TRBJ1-1; size: NA; D: TRBD1; V: TRBV6-2/TRBV6-3; CDR3: CASSYGTGAGTEAFF; DNA: TGTGCCAGCAGTTACGGGACAGGGGCCGGGACTGAAGCTTTCTTT
J: TRBJ2-3; size: NA; D: NA; V: TRBV18; CDR3: CASSPQGRMQYF; DNA: TGTGCCAGCTCACCACAGGGGCGCATGCAGTATTTT
J: TRBJ2-5; size: NA; D: NA; V: TRBV11-3; CDR3: CASSLGETQYF; DNA: TGTGCCAGCAGCTTAGGGGAGACCCAGTACTTC
J: TRBJ2-7; size: once; D: TRBD2; V: TRBV6-2/TRBV6-3; CDR3: CASSYGTSGSGYEQYF; DNA: TGTGCCAGCAGTTACGGGACTAGCGGGAGTGGCTACGAGCAGTACTTC
J: TRBJ2-7; size: medium-sized; D: TRBD1; V: TRBV7-9; CDR3: CASSLTGDEQYF; DNA: TGTGCCAGCAGCTTGACAGGGGATGAGCAGTACTTC
J: TRBJ1-5; size: few; D: NA; V: TRBV6-1; CDR3: CASSEGTHSNQPQHF; DNA: TGTGCCAGCAGTGAAGGGACCCATAGCAATCAGCCCCAGCATTTT
J: TRBJ1-2; size: NA; D: NA; V: TRBV7-8; CDR3: CASSLGQIYGYTF; DNA: TGTGCCAGCAGCTTAGGGCAGATATATGGCTACACCTTC
J: TRBJ2-2; size: once; D: NA; V: TRBV5-4; CDR3: CASSLLGLRAGELFF; DNA: TGTGCCAGCAGCTTGCTTGGGCTGCGGGCCGGGGAGCTGTTTTTT
J: TRBJ1-1; size: few; D: TRBD1; V: TRBV6-4; CDR3: CASSDEQGATWGNTEAFF; DNA: TGTGCCAGCAGTGACGAACAGGGGGCGACCTGGGGGAACACTGAAGCTTTCTTT
J: TRBJ1-5; size: NA; D: NA; V: TRBV24-1; CDR3: CATSVPGHNQPQHF; DNA: TGTGCCACCAGTGTCCCAGGCCACAATCAGCCCCAGCATTTT
J: TRBJ1-4; size: NA; D: NA; V: TRBV27; CDR3: CASRMGNEKLFF; DNA: TGTGCCAGCAGAATGGGTAATGAAAAACTGTTTTTT
J: TRBJ2-3; size: NA; D: NA; V: TRBV12-3/TRBV12-4; CDR3: CASSLLGIDTQYF; DNA: TGTGCCAGCAGTTTATTAGGAATAGATACGCAGTATTTT
J: TRBJ2-1; size: NA; D: NA; V: TRBV7-9; CDR3: CASSLEAAGVYNEQFF; DNA: TGTGCCAGCAGCTTAGAGGCTGCAGGGGTGTACAATGAGCAGTTCTTC
J: TRBJ2-2; size: NA; D: TRBD2; V: TRBV6-4; CDR3: CASSVTSGRSTGELFF; DNA: TGTGCCAGCAGTGTCACTAGCGGGAGGAGCACCGGGGAGCTGTTTTTT
J: TRBJ1-6; size: NA; D: NA; V: TRBV27; CDR3: CASSLRPGVPLHF; DNA: TGTGCCAGCAGTTTGAGGCCGGGTGTACCCCTCCACTTT
J: TRBJ2-7; size: NA; D: NA; V: TRBV4-3; CDR3: CASSQEVTGRYEQYF; DNA: TGCGCCAGCAGCCAAGAGGTGACCGGACGGTACGAGCAGTACTTC
J: TRBJ2-1; size: NA; D: NA; V: TRBV27; CDR3: CASSFRQGRGPNNEQFF; DNA: TGTGCCAGCAGCTTCCGCCAGGGGCGGGGGCCTAACAATGAGCAGTTCTTC
J: TRBJ1-6; size: NA; D: NA; V: TRBV2; CDR3: CASSLGQSGDSPLHF; DNA: TGTGCCAGCAGTTTAGGACAGTCCGGTGATTCACCCCTCCACTTT
J: TRBJ2-5; size: NA; D: TRBD2; V: TRBV19; CDR3: CASSILAGTQETQYF; DNA: TGTGCCAGTAGTATTCTAGCGGGGACGCAAGAGACCCAGTACTTC
J: TRBJ2-7; size: few; D: TRBD1; V: TRBV20-1; CDR3: CSARTPGQTYEQYF; DNA: TGCAGTGCTAGAACACCGGGACAGACCTACGAGCAGTACTTC
J: TRBJ2-7; size: NA; D: TRBD2; V: TRBV7-2; CDR3: CASSLVPRTGTSWSRAFYEQYF; DNA: TGTGCCAGCAGCCTAGTGCCCAGGACCGGGACTAGCTGGTCCCGTGCCTTCTACGAGCAGTACTTC
J: TRBJ2-2; size: NA; D: TRBD2; V: TRBV20-1; CDR3: CSARKGLAGNTGELFF; DNA: TGCAGTGCTAGAAAGGGACTAGCGGGAAACACCGGGGAGCTGTTTTTT
J: TRBJ2-3; size: NA; D: NA; V: TRBV6-4; CDR3: CASSEYRYTDTQYF; DNA: TGTGCCAGCAGTGAGTACAGGTACACAGATACGCAGTATTTT
J: TRBJ2-3; size: NA; D: TRBD2; V: TRBV19; CDR3: CASSPTRGGTDTQYF; DNA: TGTGCCAGTAGTCCCACTCGGGGGGGCACAGATACGCAGTATTTT
J: TRBJ2-1; size: NA; D: TRBD1; V: TRBV12-3/TRBV12-4; CDR3: CASGAGQGINEQFF; DNA: TGTGCCAGCGGGGCGGGACAGGGTATCAATGAGCAGTTCTTC
J: TRBJ2-2; size: NA; D: NA; V: TRBV27; CDR3: CASSLLGSGELFF; DNA: TGTGCCAGCAGTTTATTGGGATCCGGGGAGCTGTTTTTT